The clone carrying this TCR beta chain was observed a handful of times. As yet, its antigen is unknown. The germline V gene encodes CDR1 SGDLS and CDR2 YYNGEE. V shed 0 bases and J shed 0 bases, with 7 bases lying between them. The CDR3 has 15 residues. The sample comes from a study of T cells after yellow fever vaccination. Findings and caveats of the study: Of the clonotypes, a small share occurred in both CD4 and CD8 compartments.

A universal primer site and UMIs were added as TCR cDNA was made by 5'RACE template switching. Each CDR3 protein gets one entry after TCRdb re-called the 5' RACE reads with MiXCR. The sample includes some 300,000 distinct CDR3 sequences, less than 9.5% seen only once; the top ten take around 3.1%. The sequencing used CD4+ T cells sorted from PBMCs, collected 5 days after the yellow fever booster vaccination. The source of this sequence is a man aged 18 to 29 who received the YFV17D yellow fever vaccine. The V gene is TRBV9, the J gene TRBJ1-3; D possibly corresponds to TRBD1 (6 bases). The CDR3 DNA is TGTGCCAGCAGCGTAGGGGGGCACTCTGGAAACACCATATATTTT. Amino acid sequence: CASSVGGHSGNTIYF.